Below are 8 T cell receptor beta chains sequenced from a single sample in a study of CXCR3-negative and CXCR3-positive naive CD8 T cells. For these receptors, no antigen is known. In preparing the TRB cDNA libraries, 5' RACE with UMI labels was used. TCRdb re-called the 5' RACE reads and catalogs CDR3 proteins one per entry, DNA excluded. There are around 160,000 distinct CDR3 sequences in the sample, with 0.25% to 0.3% held by the top ten. Study results and limitations: Higher TRB CDR3 hydrophobicity marked CXCR3-positive naive cells relative to CXCR3-negative naive cells.

Sequencing input: naive CXCR3+ CD8+ T cells from blood. The subset: CD45RO-CCR7+CD27+CD95- naive CD8+ T cells expressing CXCR3 (TNR3+). These TCRs come from a human donor in good health. Some clones in this sample may be carry-over from other donors' samples.

V gene TRBV21-1 combines with J gene TRBJ1-1; TCRdb selects TRBD1, and the lack of DNA leaves this call unchecked. TRBV21-1 is termed a pseudogene. CDR3 size: 12 residues. This chain's CDR3 is CASRRGDTEAFF.

The chain employs TRBV7-3 and TRBJ2-7. Germline CDR1 SGHTA, CDR2 FQGTGA. There are 14 residues in the CDR3. The CDR3 reads CASSSHVGNYEQYF.

The V and J genes are TRBV10-2 and TRBJ2-5. This CDR3 has 16 residues. From germline, CDR1 is WSHSY and CDR2 SAAADI. The CDR3 region is CASSEFDTPYQETQYF.

The chain combines TRBV7-9 with TRBJ1-2; TCRdb reports TRBD1, a call that lacks DNA to check it against. Germline values: CDR1 SEHNR, CDR2 FQNEAQ (reference sequence). The CDR3 consists of 15 residues. CDR3 sequence reads: CASSEGWDTDYGYTF.

This rearrangement joins TRBV9 to TRBJ2-1; the TCRdb call, TRBD2, lacks DNA for checking. Germline V gene sequence: CDR1 SGDLS, CDR2 YYNGEE. The CDR3 is made up of 17 amino acids. The CDR3 loop reads CASSVESSGTTYNEQFF.

This sequence joins TRBV11-3 and TRBJ2-7. This CDR3 contains 14 residues. Germline CDR1 reads SGHNT; CDR2 reads YENEEA. CDR3 region: CASSLDRDSYEQYF.

The chain combines TRBV7-8 with TRBJ2-7; TCRdb outputs TRBD1, but without DNA this stays unchecked. The CDR3 loop spans 13 amino acids. Germline V CDR1 and CDR2: SGHVS, FQNEAQ. CDR3 sequence reads: CASSDPGGYEQYF.

The chain has TRBV7-9 and TRBJ1-2. Germline values: CDR1 SEHNR, CDR2 FQNEAQ (reference sequence). This CDR3 spans 14 amino acids. The CDR3 here is CASSLGSAHYGYTF.